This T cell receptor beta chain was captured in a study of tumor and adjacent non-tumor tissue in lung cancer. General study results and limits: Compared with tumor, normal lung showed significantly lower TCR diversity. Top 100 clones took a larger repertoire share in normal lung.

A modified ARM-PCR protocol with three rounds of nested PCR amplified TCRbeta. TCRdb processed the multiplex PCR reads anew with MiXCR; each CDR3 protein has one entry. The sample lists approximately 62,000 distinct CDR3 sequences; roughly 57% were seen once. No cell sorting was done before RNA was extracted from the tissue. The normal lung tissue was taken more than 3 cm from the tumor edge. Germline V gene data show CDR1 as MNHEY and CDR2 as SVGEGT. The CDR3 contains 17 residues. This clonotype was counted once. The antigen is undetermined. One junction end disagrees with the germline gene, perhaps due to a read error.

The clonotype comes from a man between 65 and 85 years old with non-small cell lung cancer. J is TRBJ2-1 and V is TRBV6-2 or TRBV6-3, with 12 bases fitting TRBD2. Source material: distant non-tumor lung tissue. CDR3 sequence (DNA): TGTGCCAGTAGTTACGCCTGGTCTAGCGGGGGGGCCAATGAGCAGTTCTTC. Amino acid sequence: CASSYAWSSGGANEQFF.